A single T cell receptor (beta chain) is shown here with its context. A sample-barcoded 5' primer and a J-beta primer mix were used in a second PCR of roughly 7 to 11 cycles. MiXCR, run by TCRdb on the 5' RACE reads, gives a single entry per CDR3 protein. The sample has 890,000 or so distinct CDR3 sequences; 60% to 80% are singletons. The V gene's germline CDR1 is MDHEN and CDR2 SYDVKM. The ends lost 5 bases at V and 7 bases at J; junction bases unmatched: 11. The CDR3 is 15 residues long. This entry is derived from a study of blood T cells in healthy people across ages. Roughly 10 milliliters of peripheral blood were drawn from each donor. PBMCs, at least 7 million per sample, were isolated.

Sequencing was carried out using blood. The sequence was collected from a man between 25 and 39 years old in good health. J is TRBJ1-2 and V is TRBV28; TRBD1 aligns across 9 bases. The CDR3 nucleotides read TGTGCCAGCAGTCAAAACAGGGGGCGTTTGTCTGGCTACACCTTC. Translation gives CASSQNRGRLSGYTF.